This T cell receptor (beta chain) was captured by sequencing in a study of blood T cell repertoires in COVID-19. Turning to the study itself: Samples taken during acute and convalescent COVID-19 were collected in the United States, Italy and Spain.

Here immunoSEQ multiplex PCR was the method, and the copy in TCRdb shows in-frame clones only, minus some. The sample has about 210,000 clones; 86% are singletons. Enrollees, about 18 to 89 years old, lived in approximately 24 US areas. Grouping used clinical history reported by participants in a survey and questionnaire. Trimming removed 2 bases at V and 5 bases at J, with 14 bases between. Germline-derived CDR1 and CDR2 are SGHDT and YYEEEE. The CDR3 has 15 amino acids. The sample was PBMCs or T cells enriched from blood (not recorded which). The TCR originated in a man aged 40-49 years with acute COVID-19. The rearrangement joins TRBV5-6 to TRBJ1-5; possibly TRBD1 for D (5 bases). CDR3 DNA sequence: TGTGCCAGCAGCTTACTACAGGCCGGATATCAGCCCCAGCATTTT. It encodes CASSLLQAGYQPQHF.